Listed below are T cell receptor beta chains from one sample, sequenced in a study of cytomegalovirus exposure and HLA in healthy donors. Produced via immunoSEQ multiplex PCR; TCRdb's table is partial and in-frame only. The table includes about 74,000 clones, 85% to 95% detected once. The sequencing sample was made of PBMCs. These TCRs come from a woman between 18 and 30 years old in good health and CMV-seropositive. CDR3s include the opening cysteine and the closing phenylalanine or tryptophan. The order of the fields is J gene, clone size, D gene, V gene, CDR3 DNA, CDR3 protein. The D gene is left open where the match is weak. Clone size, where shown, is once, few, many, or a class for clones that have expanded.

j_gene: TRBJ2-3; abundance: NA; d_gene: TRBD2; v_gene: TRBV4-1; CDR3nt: TGCGCCAGCAGCCAAGAACTGGGACTAGGTTTGCTTGGCACAGATACGCAGTATTTT; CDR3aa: CASSQELGLGLLGTDTQYF
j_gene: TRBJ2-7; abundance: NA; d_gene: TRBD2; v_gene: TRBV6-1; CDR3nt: TGTGCCAGCAGTGAAGCACCTAGCGGGACCTACGAGCAGTACTTC; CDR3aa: CASSEAPSGTYEQYF
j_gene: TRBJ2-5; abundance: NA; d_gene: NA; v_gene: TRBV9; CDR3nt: TGTGCCAGCAGCCCGCACCCCCTCCAGGGGTCCGGGGAGACCCAGTACTTC; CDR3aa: CASSPHPLQGSGETQYF
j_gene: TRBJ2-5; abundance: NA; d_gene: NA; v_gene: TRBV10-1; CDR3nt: TGCGCCAGCAGTGAGTCGGGAGACTATGGGGAGACCCAGTACTTC; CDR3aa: CASSESGDYGETQYF
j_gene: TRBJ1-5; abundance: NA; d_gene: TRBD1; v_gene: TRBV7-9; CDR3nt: TGTGCCAGCAGCTCCGCAGAGGGGGCGATCAATCAGCCCCAGCATTTT; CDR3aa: CASSSAEGAINQPQHF
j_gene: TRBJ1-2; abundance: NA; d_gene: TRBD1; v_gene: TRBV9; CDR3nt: TGTGCCAGCAGCGTAGGGGACAGAGTCTATGGCTACACCTTC; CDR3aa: CASSVGDRVYGYTF
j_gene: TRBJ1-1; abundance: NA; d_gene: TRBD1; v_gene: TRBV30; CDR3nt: TGTGCCTGGAGTACCCACAGGGGGCAGTCCGCAAGGGACACTGAAGCTTTCTTT; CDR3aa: CAWSTHRGQSARDTEAFF
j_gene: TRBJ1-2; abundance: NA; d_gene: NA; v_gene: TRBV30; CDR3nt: TGTGCCTGGAATACGCAGTGGGGGGTTGGGAATGGCTACACCTTC; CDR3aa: CAWNTQWGVGNGYTF
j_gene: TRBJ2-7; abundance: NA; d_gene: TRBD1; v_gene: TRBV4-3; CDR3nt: TGCGCCAGCAGCCAAGGGACAGGGCTCGAGCAGTACTTC; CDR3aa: CASSQGTGLEQYF
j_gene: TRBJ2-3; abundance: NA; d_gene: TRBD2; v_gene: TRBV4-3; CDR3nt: TGCGCCAGCAGCCAAGCTGCTAGCGGGGGGACCACAGATACGCAGTATTTT; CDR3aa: CASSQAASGGTTDTQYF
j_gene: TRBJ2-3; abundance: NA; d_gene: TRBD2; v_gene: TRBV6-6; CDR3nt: TGTGCCAGCAGTTACGTAGCGGGGGGGCAAGGAGATACGCAGTATTTT; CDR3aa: CASSYVAGGQGDTQYF
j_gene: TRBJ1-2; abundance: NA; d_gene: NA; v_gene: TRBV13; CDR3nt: TGTGCCAGCAGCGAAACAGGTCTCCCTCCCTCAGGCGCAGCTAACTATGGCTACACCTTC; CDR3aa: CASSETGLPPSGAANYGYTF
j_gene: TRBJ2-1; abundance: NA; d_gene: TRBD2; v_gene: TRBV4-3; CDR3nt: TGCGCCAGCAGCCAAGATTGGAGCGGGGGGCTAAATGAGCAGTTCTTC; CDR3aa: CASSQDWSGGLNEQFF
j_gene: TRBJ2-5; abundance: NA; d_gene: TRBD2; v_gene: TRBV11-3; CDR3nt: TGTGCCAGCAGCCCCGAAGCGGGGGGGATACAAGAGACCCAGTACTTC; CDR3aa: CASSPEAGGIQETQYF
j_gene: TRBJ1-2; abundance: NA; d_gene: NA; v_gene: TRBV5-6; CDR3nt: TGTGCCAGCAGCTTGGCGCAGGGGAGCACCTTC; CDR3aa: CASSLAQGSTF
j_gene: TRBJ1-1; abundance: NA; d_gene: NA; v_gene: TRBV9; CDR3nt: TGTGCCAGCAGCGTAGACGTGGGGGCTTCGAACACTGAAGCTTTCTTT; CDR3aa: CASSVDVGASNTEAFF
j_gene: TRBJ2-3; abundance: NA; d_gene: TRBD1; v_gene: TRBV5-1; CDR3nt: TGCGCCAGCAGCTTGGGACAGGGCAGGGGCACAGATACGCAGTATTTT; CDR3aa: CASSLGQGRGTDTQYF
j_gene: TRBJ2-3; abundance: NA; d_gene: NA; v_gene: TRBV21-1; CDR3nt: TGTGCCAGCAAACAGGGACGCACAGATACGCAGTATTTT; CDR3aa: CASKQGRTDTQYF
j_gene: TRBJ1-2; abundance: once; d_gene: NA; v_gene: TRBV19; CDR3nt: TGTGCCAGTAGTCCTCGAAGCTGGGCTGCTAACTATGGCTACACCTTC; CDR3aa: CASSPRSWAANYGYTF
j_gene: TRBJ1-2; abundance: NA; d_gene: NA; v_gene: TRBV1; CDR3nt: TGCACCAGCAGCCATCCTGCAGCTAACTATGGCTACACCTTC; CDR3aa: CTSSHPAANYGYTF
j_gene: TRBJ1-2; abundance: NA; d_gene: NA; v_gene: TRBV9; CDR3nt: TGTGCCAGCAGCGTAGGGGGGGGCCAACAAGGTAACTATGGCTACACCTTC; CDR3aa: CASSVGGGQQGNYGYTF
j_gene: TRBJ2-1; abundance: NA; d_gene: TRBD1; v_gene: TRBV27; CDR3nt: TGTGCCAGCAGTTGGACTCCGACAGGGGCGACTTACAATGAGCAGTTCTTC; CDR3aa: CASSWTPTGATYNEQFF
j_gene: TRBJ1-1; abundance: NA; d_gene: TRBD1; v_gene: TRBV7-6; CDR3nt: TGTGCCAGCAGCTCAGGGGGCAGGGGGAACTCGAGCACTGAAGCTTTCTTT; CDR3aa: CASSSGGRGNSSTEAFF
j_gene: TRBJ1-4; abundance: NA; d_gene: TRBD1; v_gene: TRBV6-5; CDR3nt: TGTGCCAGCGCACCGTACAGGGGCTTGGATGAAAAACTGTTTTTT; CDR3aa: CASAPYRGLDEKLFF
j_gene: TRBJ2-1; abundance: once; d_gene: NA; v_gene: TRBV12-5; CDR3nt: TGTGCTAGTGGGGAGGGCCTTAGCTCCTACAATGAGCAGTTCTTC; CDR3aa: CASGEGLSSYNEQFF
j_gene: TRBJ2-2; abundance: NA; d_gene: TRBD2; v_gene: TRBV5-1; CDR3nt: TGCGCCAGCAGCATAGACGGGGGGATGAACACCGGGGAGCTGTTTTTT; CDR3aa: CASSIDGGMNTGELFF
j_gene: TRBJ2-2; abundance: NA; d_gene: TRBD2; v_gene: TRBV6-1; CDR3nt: TGTGCCAGCAGTGAGGTCTGGACTAGCACCGGGGAGCTGTTTTTT; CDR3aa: CASSEVWTSTGELFF